One and the same sample provided the 30 T cell receptor beta chains below, sequenced in a study of blood T cell repertoires in COVID-19. Sequencing was performed with immunoSEQ multiplex PCR; in TCRdb, only in-frame clones are kept and a portion is missing. Of about 130,000 clones in the sample, approximately 86% were seen once. Material: PBMCs or T cells enriched from blood (not recorded which). The receptors originated from a woman between 50 and 59 years old who had recovered from COVID-19.

CDR3 protein: CASSIGQVPYNEQFF. For the CDR3, the DNA is TGCGCCAGCAGCATCGGACAGGTCCCTTACAATGAGCAGTTCTTC. The chain uses TRBV5-1 and TRBJ2-1, with 7 bases fitting TRBD1. The ends lost 4 bases at V and 4 bases at J; junction bases unmatched: 8. Looked up from germline, CDR1 is SGHRS and CDR2 is YFSETQ. This CDR3 comprises 15 residues.

The chain combines TRBV5-1 with TRBJ2-7; 7 bases match TRBD1. J lost 1 base, V lost 0 bases, and 1 base had no gene match. Germline loops: CDR1 SGHRS, CDR2 YFSETQ. The CDR3 totals 14 residues. The CDR3 sequence: CASSLGDSSYEQYF. As DNA, the CDR3 is TGCGCCAGCAGCTTGGGGGACAGTTCCTACGAGCAGTACTTC.

The chain uses TRBV27 and TRBJ2-7; D is uncertain. Trimming pared 0 bases from V and 3 bases from J, leaving 6 bases between. The CDR3 is 13 amino acids. Looked up from germline, CDR1 is MNHEY and CDR2 is SMNVEV (reference sequence). CDR3: CASSLSPSYEQYF. In DNA, the CDR3 is TGTGCCAGCAGTTTATCTCCGAGCTACGAGCAGTACTTC.

This chain joins TRBV3-1 (or the pseudogene TRBV3-2) and TRBJ1-5, with 10 bases lining up with TRBD1. The CDR3 is 15 amino acids. The V and J ends lost 6 bases and 5 bases, in that order; junction bases with no gene match: 7. From germline, CDR1 is LGHDT and CDR2 YNNKEL (reference sequence). The CDR3 bases are TGTGCCAGCAGTTTGACAGGGGGCTATGATCAGCCCCAGCATTTT. Protein sequence: CASSLTGGYDQPQHF.

The chain has TRBV10-3 and TRBJ1-5; D is perhaps TRBD1 (5 bases). With 10 bases removed from V and 5 bases from J, the gap between germline ends came to 15 bases. Germline CDR1 reads ENHRY; CDR2 reads SYGVKD. The CDR3 extends over 13 amino acids. In DNA form, the CDR3 reads TGTGCCACCAGGCCAATAGGGGATCAGCCCCAGCATTTT. It yields the protein CATRPIGDQPQHF.

The rearrangement uses TRBV4-3 and TRBJ1-2; D call uncertain. V dropped 2 bases and J dropped 4 bases, with 8 bases sitting between them. This CDR3 is 13 amino acids long. Germline CDR1 and CDR2: LGHNA and YSLEER. Here the CDR3 DNA reads TGCGCCAGCAGCCAATTCGGGATCTATGGCTACACCTTC. Translation: CASSQFGIYGYTF.

The chain is built from TRBV11-2 and TRBJ1-1; TRBD1 matches at 8 bases. CDR3 length equals 16 residues. V shed 0 bases and J 6 bases; nucleotides not matched to a gene: 9. From germline, CDR1 is SGHAT and CDR2 FQNNGV. The CDR3 sequence: CASSLDVAGGVSEAFF. DNA for the CDR3: TGTGCCAGCAGCTTAGATGTGGCAGGGGGCGTCTCTGAAGCTTTCTTT.

This clone was seen only once. The chain employs TRBV19 and TRBJ2-7, with D tentatively TRBD1 (5 bases). The CDR3 is 13 residues long. Germline V gene lookup returns CDR1 LNHDA and CDR2 SQIVND (reference sequence). V was shortened by 5 bases and J by 1 base, with 9 bases between the two germline ends. In nucleotides, the CDR3 is TGTGCCAGTAGTCCAGACAGTTCCTACGAGCAGTACTTC. Translating gives CASSPDSSYEQYF.

The V gene is TRBV10-1, the J gene TRBJ1-5; unclear D gene. Looked up from germline, CDR1 is WNHNN and CDR2 is SYGVQD (reference sequence). The CDR3 extends over 12 amino acids. The V gene lost 4 bases and the J gene lost 3 bases, with 4 bases spanning the gap. The DNA of the CDR3 is TGCGCCAGCAGTGCATCCAATCAGCCCCAGCATTTT. Protein product: CASSASNQPQHF.

The chain is built from TRBV7-9 and TRBJ1-1; the match to TRBD1 covers 7 bases. The CDR3 is 15 residues long. V shed 1 base and J 4 bases; nucleotides not matched to a gene: 6. Germline V gene lookup returns CDR1 SEHNR and CDR2 FQNEAQ (reference sequence). CDR3 sequence reads: CASSLESGGTTEAFF. The CDR3 DNA follows: TGTGCCAGCAGCTTAGAGTCAGGGGGGACCACTGAAGCTTTCTTT.

This chain joins TRBV2 and TRBJ2-7, with D perhaps matching TRBD1 (6 bases). Trimming shortened V by 7 bases and J by 0 bases, and 16 bases separated the two germline ends. Germline V gene lookup returns CDR1 SNHLY and CDR2 FYNNEI. The CDR3 totals 15 residues. The CDR3 DNA is TGTGCCAGCAAATACCAGGGGTATGGCTCCTACGAGCAGTACTTC. It encodes CASKYQGYGSYEQYF.

The chain has TRBV3-1 (or the pseudogene TRBV3-2) and TRBJ2-1; 7 nucleotides match TRBD1. CDR1 LGHDT and CDR2 YNNKEL come from the germline V gene (reference sequence). V shed 5 bases, J shed 2 bases, and the junction held 6 bases outside the gene matches. The length of the CDR3 is 15 residues. Here the CDR3 DNA reads TGTGCCAGCAGCAGGGACAGAGGCCCCTACAATGAGCAGTTCTTC. This encodes CASSRDRGPYNEQFF.

V usage is TRBV5-4 and J usage is TRBJ2-2; 7 bases are a match to TRBD2. Germline CDR1 and CDR2: SGHNT and YYREEE (reference sequence). Trimming took 0 bases from V and 1 from J; bases not matched to a gene: 12. This CDR3 contains 19 residues. The CDR3: CASSLGAWVAGRNTGELFF. The CDR3 DNA follows: TGTGCCAGCAGCTTGGGGGCGTGGGTAGCGGGCCGGAACACCGGGGAGCTGTTTTTT.

The rearrangement joins TRBV6-5 to TRBJ2-7; 10 bases agree with TRBD1. The CDR3 sequence is 13 residues long. Germline V gives CDR1 MNHEY, CDR2 SVGAGI. The ends lost 7 bases at V and 5 bases at J; junction bases unmatched: 5. The CDR3, as DNA: TGTGCCAGCACCGGGACAGGGGACGACGAGCAGTACTTC. Translating it yields CASTGTGDDEQYF.

This sequence joins TRBV7-8 and TRBJ1-1, with D tentatively TRBD1 (6 bases). The CDR3 consists of 15 residues. Germline V lookup: CDR1 SGHVS, CDR2 FQNEAQ. With 2 bases removed from V and 0 bases from J, the gap between germline ends came to 10 bases. The CDR3 coding sequence is TGTGCCAGCAGCTTATACGCAGGGGTGAACACTGAAGCTTTCTTT. This sequence encodes CASSLYAGVNTEAFF.

The chain recombines TRBV27 with TRBJ1-2; no definite D call. This CDR3 has 9 amino acids. From germline, CDR1 is MNHEY and CDR2 SMNVEV (reference sequence). V shed 10 bases and J shed 8 bases, with 8 bases lying between them. The CDR3 DNA follows: TGTGCCACCCGGCGGGGCTACACCTTC. Translating it yields CATRRGYTF.

This rearrangement joins TRBV5-6 to TRBJ2-1; no clear D gene. Germline lookup yields CDR1 SGHDT and CDR2 YYEEEE. V was pared by 0 bases and J by 1 base, with 11 bases between. This CDR3 has 16 amino acids. This chain's CDR3 is CASSLGGARSYNEQFF. In DNA form, the CDR3 reads TGTGCCAGCAGCTTGGGAGGAGCTAGATCCTACAATGAGCAGTTCTTC.

This sequence joins TRBV19 and TRBJ2-7, with D possibly matching TRBD2 (6 bases). Trimming shortened V by 4 bases and J by 2 bases, and 18 bases separated the two germline ends. CDR3 length: 16 residues. Germline CDR1 reads LNHDA; CDR2 reads SQIVND (reference sequence). CDR3 amino acids: CASSNPVGVAAYEQYF. CDR3 sequence (DNA): TGTGCCAGTAGTAACCCGGTCGGGGTAGCGGCCTACGAGCAGTACTTC. Variable domain in full (rest from reference TRBV19 and TRBJ2-7): DGGITQSPKYLFRKEGQNVTLSCEQNLNHDAMYWYRQDPGQGLRLIYYSQIVNDFQKGDIAEGYSVSREKKESFPLTVTSAQKNPTAFYLCASSNPVGVAAYEQYFGPGTRLTVT.

The V gene is TRBV5-1, the J gene TRBJ2-1; perhaps TRBD2 as D (7 bases). The V end lost 0 bases, the J end lost 7 bases, and 23 bases lay between the germline ends. CDR1 SGHRS and CDR2 YFSETQ come from the germline V gene. This CDR3 is built from 18 residues. CDR3 sequence reads: CASSLEGGGGHDLNEQFF. The CDR3 nucleotides are TGCGCCAGCAGCTTGGAGGGTGGCGGGGGCCACGACCTAAATGAGCAGTTCTTC. The full variable domain, its missing parts supplied by reference TRBV5-1 and TRBJ2-1, is KAGVTQTPRYLIKTRGQQVTLSCSPISGHRSVSWYQQTPGQGLQFLFEYFSETQRNKGNFPGRFSGRQFSNSRSEMNVSTLELGDSALYLCASSLEGGGGHDLNEQFFGPGTRLTVL.

The chain links TRBV5-1 to TRBJ2-3; D might be TRBD2 (7 bases). The germline V gene has CDR1 SGHRS and CDR2 YFSETQ. The CDR3 consists of 14 residues. The V end was cut by 2 bases, the J end by 5 bases, with 12 bases between. CDR3 nucleotides: TGCGCCAGCAGCTTCGGGGGGCAGGGAGATACGCAGTATTTT. It is translated as CASSFGGQGDTQYF.

The V call is TRBV4-3, the J call TRBJ1-6; weak D call: TRBD1 (5 bases). The V end lost 0 bases, the J end lost 10 bases, and 7 bases lay between the germline ends. The length of the CDR3 is 13 residues. Germline loops: CDR1 LGHNA, CDR2 YSLEER. In nucleotides, the CDR3 is TGCGCCAGCAGCCAAGACGCAGGGTCACCCCTCCACTTT. It encodes CASSQDAGSPLHF.

This clone was recorded once. The CDR3 protein is CASSLLTGARGDTQYF. In nucleotides, the CDR3 is TGTGCCAGCAGCTTATTAACAGGTGCCAGGGGAGATACGCAGTATTTT. The genes are TRBV7-9 and TRBJ2-3; D is perhaps TRBD1 (6 bases). CDR3 size: 16 residues. Germline V gene lookup returns CDR1 SEHNR and CDR2 FQNEAQ (reference sequence). V dropped 2 bases and J dropped 5 bases, with 17 bases sitting between them.

V usage is TRBV3-1 (or the pseudogene TRBV3-2) and J usage is TRBJ1-1; weak D call: TRBD1 (6 bases). Germline CDR1 reads LGHDT; CDR2 reads YNNKEL (reference sequence). CDR3 length: 14 residues. The V end was cut by 7 bases, the J end by 0 bases, with 12 bases between. CDR3 DNA: TGTGCCAGCACGAGACAGGTAATGAACACTGAAGCTTTCTTT. This translates into CASTRQVMNTEAFF.

The chain recombines TRBV10-2 with TRBJ2-7; TRBD1 agrees at 12 bases. Germline CDR1 WSHSY, CDR2 SAAADI. V lost 2 bases to trimming and J lost 3 bases; unmatched junction nucleotides: 2. This CDR3 region has 15 residues. Here the CDR3 reads CASSEGDRGLYEQYF. Here the CDR3 DNA reads TGCGCCAGCAGTGAGGGGGACAGGGGGCTCTACGAGCAGTACTTC.

The chain couples TRBV5-1 to TRBJ2-3, with D tentatively TRBD2 (5 bases). V lost 6 bases and J lost 1, with 15 bases in between. This CDR3 has 15 amino acids. Looked up from germline, CDR1 is SGHRS and CDR2 is YFSETQ. The CDR3 is CASTSSGDRTDTQYF. The CDR3 DNA sequence: TGCGCCAGCACCTCGAGCGGAGACCGCACAGATACGCAGTATTTT.

The chain employs TRBV27 and TRBJ2-2; TRBD1 might be the D (6 bases). The CDR3 sequence is 14 residues long. Germline CDR1 is MNHEY and CDR2 is SMNVEV (reference sequence). V dropped 7 bases and J dropped 4 bases, with 13 bases sitting between them. CDR3 protein: CASTVGQTTGELFF. CDR3 sequence (DNA): TGTGCCAGCACGGTTGGACAGACCACCGGGGAGCTGTTTTTT.

The chain employs TRBV12-5 and TRBJ1-5; 8 nucleotides line up with TRBD1. The length of the CDR3 is 16 residues. The V segment lost 2 bases and the J segment 0 bases; nucleotides outside the gene matches: 3. Germline V gene lookup returns CDR1 LGHNT and CDR2 FRNRAP. The CDR3 spells CASGLSTGVSNQPQHF. The DNA of the CDR3 is TGTGCTAGTGGTTTGTCGACAGGGGTTAGCAATCAGCCCCAGCATTTT.

In its sample, this clone was seen a few times. V usage is TRBV19 and J usage is TRBJ1-2; possible D gene TRBD1, 5 bases. The CDR3 consists of 15 residues. CDR1 is LNHDA and CDR2 is SQIVND in the germline V gene (reference sequence). Between the trimmed V and J ends, which lost 3 bases and 1 base, there was a span of 12 bases. The CDR3 region is CASSMEHRSNYGYTF. The CDR3 DNA reads as TGTGCCAGTAGTATGGAACACAGGAGTAACTATGGCTACACCTTC. The full variable domain, with the rest looked up from reference TRBV19 and TRBJ1-2, is DGGITQSPKYLFRKEGQNVTLSCEQNLNHDAMYWYRQDPGQGLRLIYYSQIVNDFQKGDIAEGYSVSREKKESFPLTVTSAQKNPTAFYLCASSMEHRSNYGYTFGSGTRLTVV.

The chain combines TRBV30 with TRBJ2-5; 7 bases align to TRBD2. This CDR3 comprises 14 residues. The trim removed 2 bases at V and 2 bases at J, leaving 5 bases unmatched. Germline-derived CDR1 and CDR2 are GTSNPN and SVGIG (reference sequence). CDR3 DNA sequence: TGTGCCTGGAGTTTCCAGGGAGGGCAAGAGACCCAGTACTTC. Its protein is CAWSFQGGQETQYF. The full variable domain, in which reference TRBV30 and TRBJ2-5 provide the parts outside the CDR3, is SQTIHQWPATLVQPVGSPLSLECTVEGTSNPNLYWYRQAAGRGLQLLFYSVGIGQISSEVPQNLSASRPQDRQFILSSKKLLLSDSGFYLCAWSFQGGQETQYFGPGTRLLVL.

The J gene is TRBJ2-3, the V gene TRBV7-2; D perhaps matches TRBD1 (5 bases). With 3 bases removed from V and 6 bases from J, the gap between germline ends came to 13 bases. The germline gives CDR1 SGHTA, CDR2 FQGNSA. The CDR3 consists of 14 residues. The CDR3 DNA is TGTGCCAGCAGCTTGGGGCTAGTGGGGGATACGCAGTATTTT. Translating gives CASSLGLVGDTQYF. Based on the CDR3 plus reference TRBV7-2 and TRBJ2-3, the full variable domain is GAGVSQSPSNKVTEKGKDVELRCDPISGHTALYWYRQSLGQGLEFLIYFQGNSAPDKSGLPSDRFSAERTGGSVSTLTIQRTQQEDSAVYLCASSLGLVGDTQYFGPGTRLTVL.